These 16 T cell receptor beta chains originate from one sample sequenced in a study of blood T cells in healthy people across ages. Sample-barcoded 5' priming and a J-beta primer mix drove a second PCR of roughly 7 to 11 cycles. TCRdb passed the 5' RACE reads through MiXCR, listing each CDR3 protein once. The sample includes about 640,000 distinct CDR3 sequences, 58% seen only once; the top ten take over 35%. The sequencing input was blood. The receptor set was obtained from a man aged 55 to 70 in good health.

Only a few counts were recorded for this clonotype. The CDR3 nucleotides are TGTGCCAGCAGTTTAGCGCCACAGGCCTCCTACGAGCAGTACTTC. It yields the protein CASSLAPQASYEQYF. The chain carries TRBV12-3 or TRBV12-4 and TRBJ2-7; maybe TRBD1 (5 bases). The CDR3 runs 15 residues. V gave up 0 bases and J gave up 0 bases, with 9 bases separating them.

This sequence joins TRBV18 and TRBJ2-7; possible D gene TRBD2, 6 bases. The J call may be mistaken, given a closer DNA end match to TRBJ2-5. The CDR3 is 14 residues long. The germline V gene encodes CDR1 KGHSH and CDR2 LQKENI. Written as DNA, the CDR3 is TGTGCCAGCTCACCAGACGGAGGGCGAGAGACCCAGTACTTC. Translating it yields CASSPDGGRETQYF.

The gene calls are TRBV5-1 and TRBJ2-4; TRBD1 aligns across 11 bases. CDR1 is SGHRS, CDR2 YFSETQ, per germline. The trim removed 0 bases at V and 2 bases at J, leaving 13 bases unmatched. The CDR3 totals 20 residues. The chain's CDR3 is CASSLGGGQGVTSPKNIQYF. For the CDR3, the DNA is TGCGCCAGCAGCTTGGGTGGGGGACAGGGGGTAACTAGCCCCAAAAACATTCAGTACTTC.

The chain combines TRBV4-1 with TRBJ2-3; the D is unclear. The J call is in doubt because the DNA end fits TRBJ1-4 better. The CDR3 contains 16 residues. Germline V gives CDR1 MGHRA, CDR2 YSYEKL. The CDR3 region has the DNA TGCGCCAGCAGCCATTGGGAGAAAGGAAAAGGAGAAAAACTGTTTTTT. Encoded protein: CASSHWEKGKGEKLFF.

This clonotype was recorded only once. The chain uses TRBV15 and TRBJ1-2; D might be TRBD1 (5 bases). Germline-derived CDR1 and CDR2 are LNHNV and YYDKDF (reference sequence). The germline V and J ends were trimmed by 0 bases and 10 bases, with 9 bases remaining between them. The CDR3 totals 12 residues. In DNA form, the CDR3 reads TGTGCCACCAGCAGAGAGGGGGTCGACTACACCTTC. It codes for CATSREGVDYTF.

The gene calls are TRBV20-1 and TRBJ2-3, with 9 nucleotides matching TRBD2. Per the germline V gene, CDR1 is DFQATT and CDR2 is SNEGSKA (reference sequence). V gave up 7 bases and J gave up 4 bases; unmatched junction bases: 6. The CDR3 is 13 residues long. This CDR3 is CSGQSSGADTQYF. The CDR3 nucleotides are TGCAGTGGACAGTCTAGCGGGGCAGATACGCAGTATTTT.

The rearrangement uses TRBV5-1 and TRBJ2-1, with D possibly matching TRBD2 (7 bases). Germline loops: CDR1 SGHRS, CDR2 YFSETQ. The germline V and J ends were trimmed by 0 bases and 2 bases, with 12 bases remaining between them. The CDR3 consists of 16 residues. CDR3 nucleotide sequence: TGCGCCAGCAGCTTGGTGGGCGGGGGCCCCTACAATGAGCAGTTCTTC. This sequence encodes CASSLVGGGPYNEQFF.

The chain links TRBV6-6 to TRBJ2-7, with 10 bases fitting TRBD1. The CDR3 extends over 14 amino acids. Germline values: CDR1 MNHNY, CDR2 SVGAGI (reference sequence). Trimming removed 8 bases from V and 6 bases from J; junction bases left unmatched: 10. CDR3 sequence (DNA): TGTGCCAGCCGTACCGGGACAGGGGCCTTCGAGCAGTACTTC. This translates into CASRTGTGAFEQYF.

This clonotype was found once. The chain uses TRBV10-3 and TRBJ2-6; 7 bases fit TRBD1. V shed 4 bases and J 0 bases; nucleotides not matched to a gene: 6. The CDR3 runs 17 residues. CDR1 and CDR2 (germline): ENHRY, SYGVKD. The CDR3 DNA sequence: TGTGCCATCAGTGGACAGGGAACACTCTCTGGGGCCAACGTCCTGACTTTC. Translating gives CAISGQGTLSGANVLTF.

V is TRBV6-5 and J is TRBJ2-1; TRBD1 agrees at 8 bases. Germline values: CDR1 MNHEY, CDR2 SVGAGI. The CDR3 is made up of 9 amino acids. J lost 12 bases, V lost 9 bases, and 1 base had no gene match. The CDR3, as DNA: TGTGCCAGAGGGACAGGGCAGTTCTTC. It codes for CARGTGQFF.

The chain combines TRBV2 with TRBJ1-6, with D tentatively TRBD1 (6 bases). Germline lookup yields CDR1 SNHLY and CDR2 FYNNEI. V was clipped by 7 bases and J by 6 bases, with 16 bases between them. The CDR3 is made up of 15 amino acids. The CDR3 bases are TGTGCCAGCAATATTATGACAGGCCCTAATTCACCCCTCCACTTT. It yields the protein CASNIMTGPNSPLHF. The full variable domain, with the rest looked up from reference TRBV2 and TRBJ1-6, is EPEVTQTPSHQVTQMGQEVILRCVPISNHLYFYWYRQILGQKVEFLVSFYNNEISEKSEIFDDQFSVERPDGSNFTLKIRSTKLEDSAMYFCASNIMTGPNSPLHFGNGTRLTVT.

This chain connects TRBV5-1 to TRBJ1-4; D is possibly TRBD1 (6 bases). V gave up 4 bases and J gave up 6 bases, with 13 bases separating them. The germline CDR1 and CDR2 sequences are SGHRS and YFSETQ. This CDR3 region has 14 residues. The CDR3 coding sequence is TGCGCCAGCAGCCCAGACAGACAGGATGAAAAACTGTTTTTT. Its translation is CASSPDRQDEKLFF.

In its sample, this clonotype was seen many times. CDR3: CAISGVPGGEETQYF. DNA for the CDR3: TGTGCCATCAGTGGTGTTCCGGGGGGAGAAGAGACCCAGTACTTC. The chain is built from TRBV10-3 and TRBJ2-5; TRBD2 matches at 7 bases. There are 15 residues in the CDR3. V shed 4 bases and J 3 bases; nucleotides not matched to a gene: 8. The V gene's germline CDR1 is ENHRY and CDR2 SYGVKD.

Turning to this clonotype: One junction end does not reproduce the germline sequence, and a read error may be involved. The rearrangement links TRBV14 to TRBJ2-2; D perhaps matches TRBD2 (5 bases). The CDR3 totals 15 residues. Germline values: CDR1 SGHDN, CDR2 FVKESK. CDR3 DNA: TGTGCCAGCAGCCTTCCAAGGGAGCATGCCGGTGAGCTGTTTTTT. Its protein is CASSLPREHAGELFF.

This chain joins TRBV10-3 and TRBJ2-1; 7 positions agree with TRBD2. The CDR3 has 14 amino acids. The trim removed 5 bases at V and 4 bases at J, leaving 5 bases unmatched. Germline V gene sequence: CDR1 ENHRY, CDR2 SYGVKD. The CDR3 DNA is TGTGCCATCAGTTCTAACGGGGGGTACAATGAGCAGTTCTTC. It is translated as CAISSNGGYNEQFF.

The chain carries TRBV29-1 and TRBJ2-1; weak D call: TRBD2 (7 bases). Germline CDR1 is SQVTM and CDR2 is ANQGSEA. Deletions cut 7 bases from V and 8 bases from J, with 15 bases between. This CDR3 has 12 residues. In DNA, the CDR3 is TGCAGCGGGCGGGGGCCTGATTATGAGCAGTTCTTC. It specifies CSGRGPDYEQFF.